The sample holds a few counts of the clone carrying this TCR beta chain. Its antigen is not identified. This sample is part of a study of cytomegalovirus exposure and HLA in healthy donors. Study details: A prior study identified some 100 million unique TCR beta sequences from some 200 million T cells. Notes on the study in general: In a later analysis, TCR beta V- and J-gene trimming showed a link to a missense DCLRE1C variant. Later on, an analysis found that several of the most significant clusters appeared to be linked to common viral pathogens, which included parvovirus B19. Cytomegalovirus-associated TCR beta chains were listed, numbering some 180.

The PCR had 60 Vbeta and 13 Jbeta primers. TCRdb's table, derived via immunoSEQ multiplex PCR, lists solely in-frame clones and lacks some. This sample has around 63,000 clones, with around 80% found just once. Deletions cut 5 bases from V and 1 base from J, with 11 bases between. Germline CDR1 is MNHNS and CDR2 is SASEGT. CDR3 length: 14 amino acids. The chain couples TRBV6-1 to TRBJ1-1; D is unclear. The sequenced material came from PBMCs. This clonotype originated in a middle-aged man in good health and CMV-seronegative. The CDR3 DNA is TGTGCCAGCAGTAGCGGAACATCGAACACTGAAGCTTTCTTT. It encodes CASSSGTSNTEAFF.